The 24 T cell receptor beta chains presented below share a single source sample, sequenced in a study of T cells in Graves' hyperthyroidism and ophthalmopathy. TCR beta CDR3 sequences were amplified from RNA transcripts. During a first-round RT-PCR of the TCR CDR3, the HTBI primer set was used. TCRdb redid the calling of the multiplex PCR reads with MiXCR, one entry per CDR3 protein. The table records a few hundred thousand distinct CDR3 sequences, roughly a fifth of them present only once. Sequenced input: blood. The receptors here all came from a woman in her forties or fifties with Graves' hyperthyroidism.

The chain joins TRBV6-1 to TRBJ2-3; D may correspond to TRBD1 or TRBD2 (6 bases each). The germline V gene has CDR1 MNHNS and CDR2 SASEGT. The CDR3 spans 17 residues. V lost 0 bases, J lost 2 bases, and 15 bases lay in between. CDR3 amino acids: CASSEALRGRLTDTQYF. The CDR3 DNA is TGTGCCAGCAGTGAAGCGCTTAGGGGGAGGCTCACAGATACGCAGTATTTT.

This clonotype came up many times. V gene TRBV28 combines with J gene TRBJ1-1, with D possibly TRBD1 on 5 matching bases. Germline-derived CDR1 and CDR2 are MDHEN and SYDVKM. V was trimmed by 8 bases and J by 1 base, leaving 17 bases between them. The CDR3 sequence is 15 residues long. The CDR3 loop is CASRIGGIRNTEAFF. CDR3 coding DNA: TGTGCCAGCCGGATCGGGGGAATTAGGAACACTGAAGCTTTCTTT.

The gene calls are TRBV20-1 and TRBJ1-2; D ambiguous. V dropped 0 bases and J dropped 4 bases, with 9 bases sitting between them. Germline CDR1 is DFQATT and CDR2 is SNEGSKA (reference sequence). The CDR3 is 13 amino acids. As DNA, the CDR3 is TGCAGTGCTAGAGATTCGACAACCTATGGCTACACCTTC. Translating it yields CSARDSTTYGYTF.

This clonotype was seen many times. The chain carries TRBV5-5 and TRBJ1-1; D is unclear. V lost 7 bases to trimming and J lost 5 bases, with 9 bases between them. This CDR3 comprises 11 residues. Per the germline V gene, CDR1 is SGHKS and CDR2 is YYEKEE (reference sequence). The chain's CDR3 is CASSGRTEAFF. The CDR3 nucleotides are TGTGCCAGCTCGGGAAGGACTGAAGCTTTCTTT. Based on the CDR3 plus reference TRBV5-5 and TRBJ1-1, the full variable domain is DAGVTQSPTHLIKTRGQQVTLRCSPISGHKSVSWYQQVLGQGPQFIFQYYEKEERGRGNFPDRFSARQFPNYSSELNVNALLLGDSALYLCASSGRTEAFFGQGTRLTVV.

This clonotype was counted only a few times. CDR3 sequence: CASSLTQSQETQYF. The CDR3 DNA reads as TGCGCCAGCAGCTTGACCCAGAGCCAAGAGACCCAGTACTTC. The chain combines TRBV5-1 with TRBJ2-5; no reliable D call. Germline lookup yields CDR1 SGHRS and CDR2 YFSETQ. The CDR3 consists of 14 residues. V lost 1 base to trimming and J lost 1 base, with 8 bases between them. The full variable domain, its missing parts supplied by reference TRBV5-1 and TRBJ2-5, is KAGVTQTPRYLIKTRGQQVTLSCSPISGHRSVSWYQQTPGQGLQFLFEYFSETQRNKGNFPGRFSGRQFSNSRSEMNVSTLELGDSALYLCASSLTQSQETQYFGPGTRLLVL.

This clonotype was detected ten times or more. The junction differs from germline at one of its ends, possibly a read error. The rearrangement joins TRBV7-8 to TRBJ2-1; D not certain. The CDR3 is 14 amino acids. Germline V CDR1 and CDR2: SGHVS, FQNEAQ. CDR3 sequence (DNA): TGTGCCAGCAGCGTAGCCTTGGGGTCCAATGAGCAGTTCTTC. As protein: CASSVALGSNEQFF.

The rearrangement uses TRBV5-5 and TRBJ1-5; D ambiguous. Germline CDR1 reads SGHKS; CDR2 reads YYEKEE (reference sequence). The CDR3 runs 13 residues. V was clipped by 0 bases and J by 5 bases, with 6 bases between them. CDR3: CASSLGGHQPQHF. The CDR3 DNA sequence: TGTGCCAGCAGCTTGGGGGGTCATCAGCCCCAGCATTTT. The full variable domain, completed using reference TRBV5-5 and TRBJ1-5, is DAGVTQSPTHLIKTRGQQVTLRCSPISGHKSVSWYQQVLGQGPQFIFQYYEKEERGRGNFPDRFSARQFPNYSSELNVNALLLGDSALYLCASSLGGHQPQHFGDGTRLSIL.

This clonotype was counted many times. This rearrangement joins TRBV11-2 to TRBJ2-2; unclear D gene. Trimming stripped 1 base from V and 5 bases from J, with 5 bases between. The CDR3 length is 13 residues. CDR1 is SGHAT and CDR2 is FQNNGV in the germline V gene. CDR3: CASSLGATGELFF. CDR3 DNA sequence: TGTGCCAGCAGCTTAGGAGCTACCGGGGAGCTGTTTTTT.

The rearrangement joins TRBV30 to TRBJ2-3; D perhaps matches TRBD2 (7 bases). The CDR3 consists of 12 residues. Germline values: CDR1 GTSNPN, CDR2 SVGIG (reference sequence). DNA for the CDR3: TGTGCGAGGGGGGGCGTCTCAGATACGCAGTATTTT. It yields the protein CARGGVSDTQYF.

V and J are TRBV28 and TRBJ2-7, with 8 bases aligning to TRBD1. Germline loops: CDR1 MDHEN, CDR2 SYDVKM. The CDR3 runs 16 residues. J gave up 2 bases and V 6 bases, and 12 bases lay outside the gene matches. In nucleotides, the CDR3 is TGTGCCAGCAGCCCTAGCAGGGGGCTCAGTACCTACGAGCAGTACTTC. This codes for CASSPSRGLSTYEQYF.

The genes are TRBV20-1 and TRBJ1-6; no clear D gene. Germline CDR1 and CDR2: DFQATT and SNEGSKA (reference sequence). V was trimmed by 3 bases and J by 2 bases, leaving 11 bases between them. The CDR3 has 15 residues. The CDR3 nucleotides read TGCAGTGCTAGTGAGTTAAGTCCCTATAATTCACCCCTCCACTTT. The encoded protein is CSASELSPYNSPLHF.

This clonotype was seen at least ten times. The chain employs TRBV6-5 and TRBJ1-2, with unresolved D. The CDR3 has 14 amino acids. CDR1 and CDR2 from the germline V gene are MNHEY and SVGAGI. Trimming took off 2 bases at V and 3 bases at J, with 10 bases between the two ends. For the CDR3, the DNA is TGTGCCAGCAGTTACGGGGAGGACGACTATGGCTACACCTTC. Translated, it gives CASSYGEDDYGYTF.

This clonotype was seen at least ten times. The rearrangement joins TRBV11-2 to TRBJ1-2; 7 nucleotides align to TRBD1. CDR1 SGHAT and CDR2 FQNNGV come from the germline V gene. The CDR3 has 14 residues. Germline trimming cut 5 bases from V and 6 bases from J; bases unmatched to any gene: 9. The CDR3 is CASSPIRGVDGYTF. The CDR3 DNA reads as TGTGCCAGCAGCCCTATCAGGGGGGTGGATGGCTACACCTTC.

Concerning this clonotype itself: One end of the junction varies from germline; a read error may be responsible. The chain employs TRBV7-7 and TRBJ2-2; D call uncertain. The CDR3 contains 13 residues. Germline loops: CDR1 SSHAT, CDR2 FNYEAQ (reference sequence). The CDR3, as DNA: TGTGCTAGCAGCTTAGATTTGGCCGGGGAGCTGTTTTTT. This gives the protein CASSLDLAGELFF.

The rearrangement uses TRBV7-9 and TRBJ1-1, with 9 bases that match TRBD1. Germline V gene data show CDR1 as SEHNR and CDR2 as FQNEAQ (reference sequence). CDR3 length: 13 amino acids. Trimming took 5 bases from V and 7 from J; bases not matched to a gene: 5. The CDR3 nucleotides are TGTGCCAGCAGCGACAGGGGGTCCGATGAAGCTTTCTTT. Amino acid sequence: CASSDRGSDEAFF. The full variable domain, with the rest looked up from reference TRBV7-9 and TRBJ1-1, is DTGVSQNPRHKITKRGQNVTFRCDPISEHNRLYWYRQTLGQGPEFLTYFQNEAQLEKSRLLSDRFSAERPKGSFSTLEIQRTEQGDSAMYLCASSDRGSDEAFFGQGTRLTVV.

This clonotype was counted ten times or more. This chain joins TRBV6-5 and TRBJ1-4; 10 bases align to TRBD1. V shed 2 bases and J 8 bases; nucleotides not matched to a gene: 8. The CDR3 loop spans 16 amino acids. Germline V gene sequence: CDR1 MNHEY, CDR2 SVGAGI. DNA for the CDR3: TGTGCCAGCAGTTACCGACCGGGACAGGGGAGGGAAAAACTGTTTTTT. This translates into CASSYRPGQGREKLFF.

At least ten counts were recorded for this clonotype. In nucleotides, the CDR3 is TGTGCCAGCAGTTTCCGCGGTTCCTCTGGAAACACCATATATTTT. This translates into CASSFRGSSGNTIYF. The chain joins TRBV28 to TRBJ1-3; D is undetermined. The length of the CDR3 is 15 residues. Germline CDR1 MDHEN, CDR2 SYDVKM. V lost 3 bases, J lost 0 bases, and 9 bases lay in between.

This clonotype was picked up many times. The rearrangement joins TRBV10-3 to TRBJ1-1; possibly TRBD1 for D (6 bases). Germline V lookup: CDR1 ENHRY, CDR2 SYGVKD. With 4 bases removed from V and 1 base from J, the gap between germline ends came to 13 bases. The CDR3 consists of 15 residues. CDR3 residues: CAISGKQGENTEAFF. The CDR3, as DNA: TGTGCCATCAGTGGCAAACAGGGAGAGAACACTGAAGCTTTCTTT.

This clonotype appeared many times. The rearrangement joins TRBV6-1 to TRBJ2-2; a possible D gene is TRBD2 (6 bases). The CDR3 is made up of 15 amino acids. Germline V gene data show CDR1 as MNHNS and CDR2 as SASEGT. V lost 6 bases and J 4 bases, leaving 15 bases between the germline ends. DNA for the CDR3: TGTGCCAGCAGGGACCAGGGACTCGGCACCGGGGAGCTGTTTTTT. It yields the protein CASRDQGLGTGELFF.

On this clonotype itself: With a much larger clone just one base away, this may be a read error. This chain connects TRBV20-1 to TRBJ2-3, with D tentatively TRBD2 (7 bases). Germline assignment: CDR1 DFQATT and CDR2 SNEGSKA (reference sequence). The CDR3 totals 15 residues. The germline V and J ends were trimmed by 2 bases and 4 bases, with 16 bases remaining between them. Here the CDR3 reads CSARRRGGHADTQYF. Here the CDR3 DNA reads TGCAGTGCTAGAAGGAGGGGGGGCCATGCAGATACGCAGTATTTT.

This clonotype was found many times. V usage is TRBV9 and J usage is TRBJ2-3; D is unresolved. CDR1 is SGDLS and CDR2 is YYNGEE in the germline V gene. Trimming removed 0 bases from V and 0 bases from J, with 8 bases in between. The CDR3 is made up of 15 amino acids. The CDR3 bases are TGTGCCAGCAGCGTAGGAACGGGTAGCACAGATACGCAGTATTTT. This codes for CASSVGTGSTDTQYF.

The chain combines TRBV7-2 with TRBJ2-7; no reliable D call. V gave up 5 bases and J gave up 2 bases, with 16 bases separating them. CDR3 length: 15 amino acids. Germline values: CDR1 SGHTA, CDR2 FQGNSA. CDR3 nucleotide sequence: TGTGCCAGCAGCCGCGATAAGGGCAGGACCTACGAGCAGTACTTC. Its protein is CASSRDKGRTYEQYF.

At least ten counts were recorded for this clonotype. This rearrangement joins TRBV7-9 to TRBJ2-2, with TRBD1 matching over 10 bases. CDR1 and CDR2 from the germline V gene are SEHNR and FQNEAQ (reference sequence). The CDR3 consists of 14 residues. With V trimmed by 5 bases and J by 7 bases, 4 bases remained unmatched. The CDR3 region is CASSATGGHGELFF. The DNA of the CDR3 is TGTGCCAGCAGCGCGACAGGGGGCCACGGGGAGCTGTTTTTT.

This clonotype came up once. The V call is TRBV18, the J call TRBJ2-1; a weak D match, TRBD2 (7 bases). Germline V gene sequence: CDR1 KGHSH, CDR2 LQKENI. V lost 6 bases, J lost 8 bases, and 20 bases lay in between. The CDR3 has 15 amino acids. CDR3 coding DNA: TGTGCCAGCTCTCAGACCAGGGGAGGGATGGATGAGCAGTTCTTC. It codes for CASSQTRGGMDEQFF.